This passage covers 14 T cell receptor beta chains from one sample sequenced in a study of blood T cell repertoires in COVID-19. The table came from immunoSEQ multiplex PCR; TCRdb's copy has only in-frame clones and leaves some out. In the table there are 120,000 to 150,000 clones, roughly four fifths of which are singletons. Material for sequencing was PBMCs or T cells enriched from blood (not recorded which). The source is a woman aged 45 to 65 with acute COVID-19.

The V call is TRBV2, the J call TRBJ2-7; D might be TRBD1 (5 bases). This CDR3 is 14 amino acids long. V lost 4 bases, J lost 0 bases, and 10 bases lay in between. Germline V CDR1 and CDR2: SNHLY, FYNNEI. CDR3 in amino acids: CASSASRVSYEQYF. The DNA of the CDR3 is TGTGCCAGCAGTGCCAGCAGGGTCTCCTACGAGCAGTACTTC.

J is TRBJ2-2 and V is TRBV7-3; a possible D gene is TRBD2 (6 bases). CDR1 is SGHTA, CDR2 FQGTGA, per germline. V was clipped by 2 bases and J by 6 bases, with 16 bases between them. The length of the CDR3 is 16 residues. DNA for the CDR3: TGTGCCAGCAGCTTAGTTTACGGGAGAGGAGCCGGGGAGCTGTTTTTT. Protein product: CASSLVYGRGAGELFF.

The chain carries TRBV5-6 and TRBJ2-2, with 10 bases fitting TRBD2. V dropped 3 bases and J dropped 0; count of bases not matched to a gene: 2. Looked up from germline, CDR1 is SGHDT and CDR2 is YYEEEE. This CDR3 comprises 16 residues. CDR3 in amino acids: CASSSGLAANTGELFF. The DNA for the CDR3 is TGTGCCAGCAGCTCTGGACTAGCGGCGAACACCGGGGAGCTGTTTTTT.

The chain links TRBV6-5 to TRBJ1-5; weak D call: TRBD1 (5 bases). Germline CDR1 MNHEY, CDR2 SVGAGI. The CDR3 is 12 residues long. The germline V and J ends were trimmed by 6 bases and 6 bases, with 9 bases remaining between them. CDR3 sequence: CASSPGIQPQHF. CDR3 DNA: TGTGCCAGCAGCCCAGGGATTCAGCCCCAGCATTTT.

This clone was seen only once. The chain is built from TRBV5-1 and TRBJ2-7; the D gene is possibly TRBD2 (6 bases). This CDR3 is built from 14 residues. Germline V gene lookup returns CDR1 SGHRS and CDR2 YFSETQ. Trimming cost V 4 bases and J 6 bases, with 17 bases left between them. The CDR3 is CASSPDPGGSEQYF. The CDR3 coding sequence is TGCGCCAGCAGCCCTGACCCTGGGGGGAGCGAGCAGTACTTC.

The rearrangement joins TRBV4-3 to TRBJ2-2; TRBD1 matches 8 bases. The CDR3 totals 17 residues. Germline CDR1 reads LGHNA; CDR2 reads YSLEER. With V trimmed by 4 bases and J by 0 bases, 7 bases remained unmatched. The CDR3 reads CASSPEAQGANTGELFF. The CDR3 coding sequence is TGCGCCAGCAGCCCCGAAGCACAGGGGGCGAACACCGGGGAGCTGTTTTTT.

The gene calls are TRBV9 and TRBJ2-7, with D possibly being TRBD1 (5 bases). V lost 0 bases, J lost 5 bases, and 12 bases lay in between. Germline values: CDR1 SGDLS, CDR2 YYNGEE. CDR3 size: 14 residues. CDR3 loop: CASSVGPGYDEQYF. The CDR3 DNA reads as TGTGCCAGCAGCGTAGGCCCAGGGTACGACGAGCAGTACTTC. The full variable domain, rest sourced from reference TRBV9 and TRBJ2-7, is DSGVTQTPKHLITATGQRVTLRCSPRSGDLSVYWYQQSLDQGLQFLIQYYNGEERAKGNILERFSAQQFPDLHSELNLSSLELGDSALYFCASSVGPGYDEQYFGPGTRLTVT.

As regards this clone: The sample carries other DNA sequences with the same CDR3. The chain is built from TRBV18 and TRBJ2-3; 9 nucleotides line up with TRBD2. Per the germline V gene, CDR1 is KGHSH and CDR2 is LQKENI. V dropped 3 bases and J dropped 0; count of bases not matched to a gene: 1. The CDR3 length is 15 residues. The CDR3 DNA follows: TGTGCCAGCTCACCGACTAGCGGTAGCACAGATACGCAGTATTTT. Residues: CASSPTSGSTDTQYF.

The CDR3 sequence: CASSVRLAGTDTQYF. The CDR3 DNA follows: TGTGCCAGCAGCGTTCGACTAGCGGGCACAGATACGCAGTATTTT. The rearrangement uses TRBV9 and TRBJ2-3; 9 bases line up with TRBD2. Per the germline V gene, CDR1 is SGDLS and CDR2 is YYNGEE. CDR3 length equals 15 residues. The V and J ends lost 2 bases and 1 base, in that order; junction bases with no gene match: 2.

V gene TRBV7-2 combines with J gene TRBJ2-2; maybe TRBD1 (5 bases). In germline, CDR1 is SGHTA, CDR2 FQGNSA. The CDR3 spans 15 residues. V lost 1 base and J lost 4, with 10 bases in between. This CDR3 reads CASSLVAGPTGELFF. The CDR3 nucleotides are TGTGCCAGCAGCTTAGTGGCAGGGCCCACCGGGGAGCTGTTTTTT. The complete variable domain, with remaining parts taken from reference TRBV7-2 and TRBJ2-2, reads GAGVSQSPSNKVTEKGKDVELRCDPISGHTALYWYRQSLGQGLEFLIYFQGNSAPDKSGLPSDRFSAERTGGSVSTLTIQRTQQEDSAVYLCASSLVAGPTGELFFGEGSRLTVL.

For the CDR3, the DNA is TGTGCCAGCAGCCGGTCCCGGAACACCGGGGAGCTGTTTTTT. Protein sequence: CASSRSRNTGELFF. The chain links TRBV9 to TRBJ2-2, with no clear D. The V gene's germline CDR1 is SGDLS and CDR2 YYNGEE. The V and J ends lost 4 bases and 1 base respectively, with 8 bases between them. CDR3 size: 14 residues.

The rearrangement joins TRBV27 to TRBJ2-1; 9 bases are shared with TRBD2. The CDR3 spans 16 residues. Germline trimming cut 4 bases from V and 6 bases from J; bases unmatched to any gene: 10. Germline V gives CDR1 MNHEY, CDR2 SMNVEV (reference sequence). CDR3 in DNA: TGTGCCAGCAGTTACGCGGGAGGGCCAATGTCCAATGAGCAGTTCTTC. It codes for CASSYAGGPMSNEQFF.

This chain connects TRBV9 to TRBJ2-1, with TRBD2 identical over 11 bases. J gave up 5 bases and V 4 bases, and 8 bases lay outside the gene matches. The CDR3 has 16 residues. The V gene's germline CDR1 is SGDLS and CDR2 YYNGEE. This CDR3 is CASSIHTSGSHNEQFF. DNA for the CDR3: TGTGCCAGCAGCATCCACACTAGCGGGAGCCACAATGAGCAGTTCTTC.

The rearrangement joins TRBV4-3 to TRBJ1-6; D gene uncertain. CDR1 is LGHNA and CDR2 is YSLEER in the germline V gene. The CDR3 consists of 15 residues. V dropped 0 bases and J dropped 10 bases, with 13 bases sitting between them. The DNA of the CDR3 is TGCGCCAGCAGCCAAGATCTGGGGAGGAGCTCACCCCTCCACTTT. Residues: CASSQDLGRSSPLHF.